This TCR beta chain is drawn from a study of T cell repertoires in cytomegalovirus infection (dated by TCRdb to the late 2010s). Notes on the research overall: Recently identified HLA-C-restricted CMV epitopes, whose presentation resists viral immunomodulation, were targeted by peptide stimulations together with well-studied HLA-B-restricted epitopes. The HLA type of each donor mattered for the analysis, because public TCR beta signatures pointed to carriage of CMV infection along with the matching HLA type. Paper-wide results and their limitations: The ex vivo response was dominated by HLA-C-restricted CMV-specific TCR beta clonotypes, which also provided the single most frequent clonotype in two of eight donors. Cumulative frequency of public TCR beta family members discriminated carriers of CMV infection plus the relevant HLA type in this cohort and an independent roughly 320-donor cohort.

The sample's treatment or condition label is to be understood as: in vitro stimulation with specific CMV peptide epitopes to enrich CMV-specific T cells. This clonotype has more than one count but fewer than ten. This receptor's antigen is unknown. Per-base quality was not reported, and no clone a single base away is much larger than it. For sequencing, an Illumina HiSeq 1500 was employed. TCRdb itself trimmed the public reads at Q25 with fastp, ran MiXCR and retained productive beta chains. Records with the same CDR3 protein are collapsed into one entry carrying the most frequent genes and DNA. The sample has 900,000 to 950,000 distinct CDR3 sequences on record, approximately 31% of them singletons. The biggest ten clones account for more than 13% of the sample. The sample consisted of cultured CD8+ T cells from PBMCs, taken from culture after CMV antigen stimulation. The TCR was taken from a human donor in good health (CMV status not recorded). Some clones in this sample may be carry-over from other donors' samples.

The CDR3 reads as follows: CASSLGRRVWMNTEAFF. The base sequence is TGTGCCAGCAGCTTAGGCCGCCGGGTCTGGATGAACACTGAAGCTTTCTTT. The chain was built from TRBV13 and TRBJ1-1, with the D gene not clear enough to name. Trimming takes 0 bases from V and 0 bases from J, and the germline ends sit 14 bases apart. Reading the germline V gene (reference sequence) gives CDR1 PRHDT and CDR2 FYEKMQ. The CDR3, from cysteine to phenylalanine, totals 17 residues. Just CDR3 DNA is preserved here, 51 bases in frame from base 1.